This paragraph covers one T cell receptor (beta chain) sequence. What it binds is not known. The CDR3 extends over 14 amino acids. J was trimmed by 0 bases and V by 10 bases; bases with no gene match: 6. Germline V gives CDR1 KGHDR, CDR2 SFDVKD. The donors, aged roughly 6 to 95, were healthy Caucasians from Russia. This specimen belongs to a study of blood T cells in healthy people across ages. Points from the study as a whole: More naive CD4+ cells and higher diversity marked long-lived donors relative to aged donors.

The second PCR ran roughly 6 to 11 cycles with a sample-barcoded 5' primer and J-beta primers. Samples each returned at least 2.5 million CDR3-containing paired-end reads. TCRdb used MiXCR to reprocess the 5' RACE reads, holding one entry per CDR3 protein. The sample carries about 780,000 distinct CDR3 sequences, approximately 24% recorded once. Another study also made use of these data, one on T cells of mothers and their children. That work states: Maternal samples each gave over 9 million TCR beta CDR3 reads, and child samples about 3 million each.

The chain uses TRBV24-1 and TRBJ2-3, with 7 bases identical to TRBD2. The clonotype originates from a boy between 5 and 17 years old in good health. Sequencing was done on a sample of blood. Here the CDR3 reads CATHGGGSTDTQYF. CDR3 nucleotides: TGTGCCACTCACGGGGGAGGGAGCACAGATACGCAGTATTTT.